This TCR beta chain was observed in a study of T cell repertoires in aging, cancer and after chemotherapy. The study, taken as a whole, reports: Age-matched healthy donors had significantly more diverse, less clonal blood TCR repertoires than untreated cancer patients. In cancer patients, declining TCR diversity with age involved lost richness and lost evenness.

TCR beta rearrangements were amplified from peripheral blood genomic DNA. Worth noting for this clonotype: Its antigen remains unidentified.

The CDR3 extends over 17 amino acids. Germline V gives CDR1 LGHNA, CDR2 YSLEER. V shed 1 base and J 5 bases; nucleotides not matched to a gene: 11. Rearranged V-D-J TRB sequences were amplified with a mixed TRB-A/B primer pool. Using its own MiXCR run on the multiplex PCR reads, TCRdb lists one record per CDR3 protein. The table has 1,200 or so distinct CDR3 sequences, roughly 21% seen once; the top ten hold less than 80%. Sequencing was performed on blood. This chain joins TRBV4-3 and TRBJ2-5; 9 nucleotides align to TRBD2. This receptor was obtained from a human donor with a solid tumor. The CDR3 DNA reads TGCGCCAGCAGCCAAGGGCCCCCCCCGCGGGGGGGGGAGACCCAGTACTTC. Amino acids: CASSQGPPPRGGETQYF.